The next 28 T cell receptor beta chains were all read from a single sample in a study of blood T cell repertoires in COVID-19. Profiling relied on immunoSEQ multiplex PCR, and the TCRdb table lists in-frame clones only, not all of them. The sample holds 55,000 to 75,000 clones, 80% to 90% seen once. Specimen: peripheral blood. These receptors were taken from a human donor in a cohort sampled during active COVID-19.

The gene calls are TRBV30 and TRBJ1-1; TRBD1 aligns across 8 bases. Germline assignment: CDR1 GTSNPN and CDR2 SVGIG (reference sequence). After removal of 3 bases from V and 3 bases from J, the junction contained 12 bases not matched to a gene. The CDR3 consists of 16 residues. The CDR3 nucleotides read TGTGCCTGGAGCAGGGGTAGGACAGGGCGGTACACTGAAGCTTTCTTT. It specifies CAWSRGRTGRYTEAFF.

The J gene is TRBJ2-1, the V gene TRBV5-1, with 9 nucleotides matching TRBD2. V was clipped by 4 bases and J by 5 bases; unmatched bases: 7. CDR1 is SGHRS and CDR2 is YFSETQ in the germline V gene. This CDR3 region has 15 residues. CDR3 amino acids: CASSPSGIKNNEQFF. For the CDR3, the DNA is TGCGCCAGCAGCCCTAGCGGGATAAAAAACAATGAGCAGTTCTTC.

The J gene is TRBJ2-3, the V gene TRBV19; 10 nucleotides agree with TRBD1. This CDR3 comprises 16 residues. V trimming: 4 bases; J trimming: 2 bases; junction bases outside the gene matches: 6. CDR1 and CDR2 (germline): LNHDA, SQIVND (reference sequence). CDR3 protein: CASSTLRQGATDTQYF. CDR3 bases: TGTGCCAGTAGTACCCTCAGACAGGGGGCCACAGATACGCAGTATTTT.

The rearrangement links TRBV24-1 to TRBJ1-1; 7 bases map to TRBD1. The CDR3 contains 13 residues. Looked up from germline, CDR1 is KGHDR and CDR2 is SFDVKD. V lost 7 bases and J lost 2; bases outside the gene matches: 3. The CDR3 reads CATRRGPNTEAFF. CDR3 sequence (DNA): TGTGCCACCAGGAGGGGGCCCAACACTGAAGCTTTCTTT.

The gene calls are TRBV19 and TRBJ2-6; D remains ambiguous. V was clipped by 8 bases and J by 0 bases, with 17 bases between them. Germline values: CDR1 LNHDA, CDR2 SQIVND (reference sequence). The CDR3 loop spans 17 amino acids. The chain's CDR3 is CASRGKREFSGANVLTF. DNA of the CDR3: TGTGCCAGTCGAGGCAAGAGAGAGTTCTCTGGGGCCAACGTCCTGACTTTC.

This clone has only a few counts. Other DNA sequences within the sample encode an identical CDR3. The V call is TRBV9, the J call TRBJ2-7, with 8 bases identical to TRBD1. Trimming cost V 4 bases and J 2 bases; bases outside gene matches: 8. This CDR3 comprises 15 residues. CDR1 and CDR2 (germline): SGDLS, YYNGEE. The CDR3, as DNA: TGTGCCAGCAGCCCCAGGACAGGGACAACCTACGAGCAGTACTTC. Translation gives CASSPRTGTTYEQYF.

The V and J genes are TRBV27 and TRBJ2-4; the match to TRBD1 covers 8 bases. CDR3 length equals 13 residues. CDR1 and CDR2 (germline): MNHEY, SMNVEV (reference sequence). The V and J ends lost 8 bases and 1 base, in that order; junction bases with no gene match: 1. The DNA for the CDR3 is TGTGCCAGCTGGGACAGGGCCAAAAACATTCAGTACTTC. Translation: CASWDRAKNIQYF.

In its sample, this clone ranks as medium-sized (0.01 to 0.1%). The CDR3 is CASSTLWGGSADTQYF. Here the CDR3 DNA reads TGTGCCAGTAGTACCCTATGGGGGGGCAGCGCAGATACGCAGTATTTT. The chain combines TRBV19 with TRBJ2-3, with D possibly TRBD2 on 7 matching bases. The V and J ends lost 4 bases and 4 bases respectively, with 18 bases between them. Germline V gene data show CDR1 as LNHDA and CDR2 as SQIVND (reference sequence). The CDR3 spans 16 residues.

The chain is built from TRBV12-3 or TRBV12-4 and TRBJ2-7; D unresolved. The length of the CDR3 is 13 residues. With 0 bases removed from V and 9 bases from J, the gap between germline ends came to 12 bases. The CDR3 here is CASSLALHRGQYF. DNA of the CDR3: TGTGCCAGCAGTTTAGCGCTACACCGCGGGCAGTACTTC.

The chain combines TRBV9 with TRBJ2-1, with TRBD2 as a possible D gene (6 bases). V was cut by 3 bases and J by 9 bases, with 22 bases left in between. The CDR3 runs to 16 residues. Germline CDR1 is SGDLS and CDR2 is YYNGEE. For the CDR3, the DNA is TGTGCCAGCAGCGCAGGAAGGACCGCGGGATGGGGTGAGCAGTTCTTC. Its protein is CASSAGRTAGWGEQFF.

This clone was counted only a few times. This chain uses TRBV18 with TRBJ1-1; 7 nucleotides match TRBD1. This CDR3 has 16 amino acids. Germline CDR1 reads KGHSH; CDR2 reads LQKENI. Losses at the gene ends were 0 bases for V and 0 bases for J; bases not matched to a gene: 4. The DNA of the CDR3 is TGTGCCAGCTCACCACCGGGACAGTTATTGAACACTGAAGCTTTCTTT. It codes for CASSPPGQLLNTEAFF.

The J gene is TRBJ2-2, the V gene TRBV9, with D hard to call. This CDR3 is built from 15 residues. Germline V gives CDR1 SGDLS, CDR2 YYNGEE. The V end lost 4 bases, the J end lost 2 bases, and 12 bases lay between the germline ends. The CDR3 region has the DNA TGTGCCAGCAGCCCCCGTACACGAAACACCGGGGAGCTGTTTTTT. Protein sequence: CASSPRTRNTGELFF.

The rearrangement uses TRBV5-5 and TRBJ1-5; 11 bases match TRBD1. The CDR3 totals 16 residues. The germline V gene encodes CDR1 SGHKS and CDR2 YYEKEE (reference sequence). The V segment lost 4 bases and the J segment 6 bases; nucleotides outside the gene matches: 9. For the CDR3, the DNA is TGTGCCAGCAGCCTTGGTTGGACAGGGGGCACTCAGCCCCAGCATTTT. Translation gives CASSLGWTGGTQPQHF.

The V call is TRBV6-5, the J call TRBJ2-7; D uncertain. CDR1 and CDR2 (germline): MNHEY, SVGAGI. CDR3 length: 12 amino acids. Trimming removed 5 bases at V and 7 bases at J, with 12 bases between. CDR3 protein: CASSHLPGEQYF. CDR3 coding DNA: TGTGCCAGCAGTCATCTCCCCGGGGAGCAGTACTTC.

V gene TRBV6-6 combines with J gene TRBJ2-5; TRBD2 agrees at 7 bases. The CDR3 runs to 15 residues. J lost 5 bases, V lost 9 bases, and 15 bases had no gene match. The V gene's germline CDR1 is MNHNY and CDR2 SVGAGI (reference sequence). CDR3 sequence (DNA): TGTGCCAGTATCCCCAGCGGGACGACGGGGGAGACCCAGTACTTC. Amino acids: CASIPSGTTGETQYF.

V gene TRBV19 combines with J gene TRBJ1-5, with D maybe TRBD1 (5 bases). The V and J ends lost 2 bases and 2 bases respectively, with 10 bases between them. CDR3 length: 15 residues. Germline CDR1 is LNHDA and CDR2 is SQIVND (reference sequence). The chain's CDR3 is CASSIQGWGNQPQHF. The CDR3 DNA reads as TGTGCCAGTAGTATACAGGGATGGGGCAATCAGCCCCAGCATTTT.

This chain joins TRBV7-6 and TRBJ2-3, with D tentatively TRBD2 (7 bases). The CDR3 has 19 residues. V was trimmed by 0 bases and J by 1 base, leaving 20 bases between them. In germline, CDR1 is SGHVS, CDR2 FNYEAQ. The CDR3 DNA sequence: TGTGCCAGCAGCTTAGCCGCGTCCACTAGGGGGGGAGGCACAGATACGCAGTATTTT. Translation: CASSLAASTRGGGTDTQYF.

V usage is TRBV7-2 and J usage is TRBJ2-3; 8 bases agree with TRBD2. After removal of 1 base from V and 4 bases from J, the junction contained 4 bases not matched to a gene. Germline V lookup: CDR1 SGHTA, CDR2 FQGNSA. This CDR3 comprises 15 residues. The CDR3 region is CASSLGPRGADTQYF. CDR3 coding DNA: TGTGCCAGCAGCTTAGGTCCGCGGGGGGCAGATACGCAGTATTTT.

V usage is TRBV19 and J usage is TRBJ1-4; no clear D gene. V was shortened by 6 bases and J by 4 bases, with 9 bases between the two germline ends. The germline CDR1 and CDR2 sequences are LNHDA and SQIVND (reference sequence). This CDR3 comprises 13 residues. The CDR3 nucleotides are TGTGCCAGTAGGGGCATTGGTAATGAAAAACTGTTTTTT. Its translation: CASRGIGNEKLFF.

The chain is built from TRBV5-1 and TRBJ2-1; the match to TRBD2 covers 9 bases. The germline V gene encodes CDR1 SGHRS and CDR2 YFSETQ. J was trimmed by 0 bases and V by 4 bases; bases with no gene match: 2. The CDR3 has 15 amino acids. CDR3 DNA: TGCGCCAGCAGCCTTAGCGGGAGCTCCTACAATGAGCAGTTCTTC. This translates into CASSLSGSSYNEQFF. The whole variable domain, filled in from reference TRBV5-1 and TRBJ2-1, reads KAGVTQTPRYLIKTRGQQVTLSCSPISGHRSVSWYQQTPGQGLQFLFEYFSETQRNKGNFPGRFSGRQFSNSRSEMNVSTLELGDSALYLCASSLSGSSYNEQFFGPGTRLTVL.

The chain employs TRBV9 and TRBJ2-1; tentative D call: TRBD2 (6 bases). The CDR3 has 14 amino acids. CDR1 SGDLS and CDR2 YYNGEE come from the germline V gene. Trimming stripped 3 bases from V and 7 bases from J, with 14 bases between. The CDR3 coding sequence is TGTGCCAGCAGCGGCCACGGGGGAGCGAATGAGCAGTTCTTC. This sequence encodes CASSGHGGANEQFF.

This clone was detected once. The genes are TRBV30 and TRBJ2-7; TRBD1 matches at 8 bases. Trimming took 4 bases from V and 3 from J; bases not matched to a gene: 5. Germline V gene sequence: CDR1 GTSNPN, CDR2 SVGIG (reference sequence). The CDR3 covers 13 residues. CDR3 bases: TGTGCCTGGACCGCCGACAGGGGCTACGAGCAGTACTTC. Protein sequence: CAWTADRGYEQYF.

The J gene is TRBJ2-1, the V gene TRBV4-1, with TRBD2 identical over 7 bases. In germline, CDR1 is MGHRA, CDR2 YSYEKL. The CDR3 has 15 amino acids. The V and J ends lost 2 bases and 1 base, in that order; junction bases with no gene match: 2. The CDR3 protein is CASSQLAVSYNEQFF. In DNA, the CDR3 is TGCGCCAGCAGCCAACTAGCGGTTTCCTACAATGAGCAGTTCTTC.

In the case of this clone: One junction end does not reproduce the germline sequence, and a read error may be involved. The chain combines TRBV6-1 with TRBJ2-7; D may be TRBD1 (6 bases). CDR1 is MNHNS, CDR2 SASEGT, per germline. The CDR3 totals 11 residues. The DNA for the CDR3 is TGTGCCAGCAGTGAACCCGGGACACCCCACTTC. Protein: CASSEPGTPHF.

The count of this clone is one. This chain connects TRBV5-1 to TRBJ2-3; the match to TRBD2 covers 11 bases. Germline values: CDR1 SGHRS, CDR2 YFSETQ. The CDR3 extends over 18 amino acids. V trimming: 4 bases; J trimming: 0 bases; junction bases outside the gene matches: 10. The CDR3 loop is CASSPTIAGGLSTDTQYF. CDR3 DNA sequence: TGCGCCAGCAGCCCTACCATAGCGGGAGGGCTTAGCACAGATACGCAGTATTTT.

The chain carries TRBV7-8 and TRBJ2-3; TRBD2 matches at 9 bases. The ends lost 5 bases at V and 4 bases at J; junction bases unmatched: 28. The germline gives CDR1 SGHVS, CDR2 FQNEAQ. This CDR3 spans 22 amino acids. CDR3 sequence: CASSDRRGTTKGLALLADTQYF. CDR3 coding DNA: TGTGCCAGCAGCGATCGACGTGGGACTACCAAAGGACTAGCGCTACTCGCAGATACGCAGTATTTT. The full variable domain, rest sourced from reference TRBV7-8 and TRBJ2-3, is GAGVSQSPRYKVAKRGQDVALRCDPISGHVSLFWYQQALGQGPEFLTYFQNEAQLDKSGLPSDRFFAERPEGSVSTLKIQRTQQEDSAVYLCASSDRRGTTKGLALLADTQYFGPGTRLTVL.

CDR3 bases: TGCGCCAGCAGCTACAGGGGATTGGGAAACACCATATATTTT. Protein: CASSYRGLGNTIYF. The J gene is TRBJ1-3, the V gene TRBV4-1; 7 bases agree with TRBD1. CDR1 MGHRA and CDR2 YSYEKL come from the germline V gene. After removal of 5 bases from V and 4 bases from J, the junction contained 5 bases not matched to a gene. This CDR3 is built from 14 residues.

DNA for the CDR3: TGTGCCAGCACTGAGGACAGGGTGAAACTGTTTTTT. Translating it yields CASTEDRVKLFF. This rearrangement joins TRBV2 to TRBJ1-4; 8 bases line up with TRBD1. The CDR3 spans 12 residues. The V gene end was trimmed by 7 bases and the J gene end by 11 bases; junction bases not matched to a gene: 6. Germline values: CDR1 SNHLY, CDR2 FYNNEI.